Listed below are T cell receptor beta chains from one sample, sequenced in a study of blood T cell repertoires in COVID-19. Sequencing used immunoSEQ multiplex PCR; TCRdb keeps in-frame clones, though not all of them. The table records around 220,000 clones, roughly 82% of them present only once. The source material was peripheral blood. Source of these receptors: a woman of 80 years or more with active or convalescent COVID-19. CDR3s include the opening cysteine and the closing phenylalanine or tryptophan. A D gene is named only where the DNA matches it firmly. Size is omitted from some rows. Given values are once, few, many or a class for expanded clones.

V gene: TRBV6-1; J gene: TRBJ1-2; D gene: NA; clone size: few; CDR3 DNA: TGTGCCAGCAGTGAACACAGGGTGTTTACGATCAGTCGGTATGGCTACACCTTC; CDR3 protein: CASSEHRVFTISRYGYTF
V gene: TRBV24-1; J gene: TRBJ1-5; D gene: NA; clone size: NA; CDR3 DNA: TGTGCCACCAGTCAGGCGGGGCAGGGCAATCAGCCCCAGCATTTT; CDR3 protein: CATSQAGQGNQPQHF
V gene: TRBV3-1/TRBV3-2; J gene: TRBJ2-2; D gene: TRBD2; clone size: few; CDR3 DNA: TGTGCCAGCAGCTATGGGACTAGCATAAACTGGGAGCTGTTTTTT; CDR3 protein: CASSYGTSINWELFF
V gene: TRBV12-2; J gene: TRBJ1-1; D gene: NA; clone size: NA; CDR3 DNA: TGTGCAAGTCGCTTCTGGTTTGGGGAGGGGAGGTTGGACACTGAAGCTTTCTTT; CDR3 protein: CASRFWFGEGRLDTEAFF
V gene: TRBV30; J gene: TRBJ2-3; D gene: NA; clone size: NA; CDR3 DNA: TGTGCCTGGAGTGTTTTACTTCGTGTCGGGGGAACAGATACGCAGTATTTT; CDR3 protein: CAWSVLLRVGGTDTQYF
V gene: TRBV11-2; J gene: TRBJ2-3; D gene: NA; clone size: NA; CDR3 DNA: TGTGCCAGCAGCTTAGCCCCCGCCGGAGCGGCACACACAGATACGCAGTATTTT; CDR3 protein: CASSLAPAGAAHTDTQYF
V gene: TRBV15; J gene: TRBJ1-4; D gene: NA; clone size: NA; CDR3 DNA: TGTGCCACCAGCAGAGACCCGGGATTTGGGACTAATGAAAAACTGTTTTTT; CDR3 protein: CATSRDPGFGTNEKLFF
V gene: TRBV19; J gene: TRBJ1-5; D gene: NA; clone size: NA; CDR3 DNA: TGTGCCAGCCTATGGTCCGGGACACAAGACAATCAGCCCCAGCATTTT; CDR3 protein: CASLWSGTQDNQPQHF
V gene: TRBV5-1; J gene: TRBJ1-1; D gene: TRBD1; clone size: once; CDR3 DNA: TGCGCCAGCAGCTTGGCCCAACAGGGGGCGGGCACTGAAGCTTTCTTT; CDR3 protein: CASSLAQQGAGTEAFF
V gene: TRBV11-2; J gene: TRBJ2-7; D gene: NA; clone size: few; CDR3 DNA: TGTGCCAGCAACAAGATACAGGGAGCCGAGCAGTACTTC; CDR3 protein: CASNKIQGAEQYF
V gene: TRBV6-5; J gene: TRBJ2-7; D gene: NA; clone size: NA; CDR3 DNA: TGTGCCAGCACCCTAGGGCGGGGCACTTCCTACGAGCAGTACTTC; CDR3 protein: CASTLGRGTSYEQYF
V gene: TRBV18; J gene: TRBJ1-2; D gene: TRBD1; clone size: once; CDR3 DNA: TGTGCCAGCTCACCCAGTCTAGGGGGCGGTGGCTACACCTTC; CDR3 protein: CASSPSLGGGGYTF
V gene: TRBV28; J gene: TRBJ2-7; D gene: NA; clone size: NA; CDR3 DNA: TGTGCCAGCAGAGCCCCGGGATCCCTAAGCTCCTACGAGCAGTACTTC; CDR3 protein: CASRAPGSLSSYEQYF
V gene: TRBV5-1; J gene: TRBJ1-3; D gene: TRBD1; clone size: NA; CDR3 DNA: TGCGCCAGCAGCTTGCAGGGACAGGGTAGTGGAAACACCATATATTTT; CDR3 protein: CASSLQGQGSGNTIYF
V gene: TRBV6-5; J gene: TRBJ2-2; D gene: TRBD1; clone size: few; CDR3 DNA: TGTGCCACCTTAAACAGGGGTTACACCGGGGAGCTGTTTTTT; CDR3 protein: CATLNRGYTGELFF
V gene: TRBV30; J gene: TRBJ1-1; D gene: NA; clone size: NA; CDR3 DNA: TGTGCCTGGAACATGATGAACACTGAAGCTTTCTTT; CDR3 protein: CAWNMMNTEAFF
V gene: TRBV5-1; J gene: TRBJ2-7; D gene: NA; clone size: NA; CDR3 DNA: TGCGCCAGCAGCTCCCCAGGGAACGCGGGGGAGCAGTACTTC; CDR3 protein: CASSSPGNAGEQYF
V gene: TRBV7-8; J gene: TRBJ2-7; D gene: NA; clone size: NA; CDR3 DNA: TGTGCCAGCACCTCCCGCGAAGGCGGGAACGAGCAGTACTTC; CDR3 protein: CASTSREGGNEQYF
V gene: TRBV11-2; J gene: TRBJ2-5; D gene: NA; clone size: NA; CDR3 DNA: TGTGCCAGCAGCTCGCAGGGGGAGACCCAGTACTTC; CDR3 protein: CASSSQGETQYF
V gene: TRBV6-5; J gene: TRBJ2-7; D gene: NA; clone size: NA; CDR3 DNA: TGTGCCAGCAGTAGGCAGGCTTCAACCTACGAGCAGTACTTC; CDR3 protein: CASSRQASTYEQYF
V gene: TRBV4-1; J gene: TRBJ2-1; D gene: NA; clone size: many; CDR3 DNA: TGCGCCAGCAGCCAGGTTCGACTAGTCCGGTACAATGAGCAGTTCTTC; CDR3 protein: CASSQVRLVRYNEQFF
V gene: TRBV29-1; J gene: TRBJ2-5; D gene: NA; clone size: NA; CDR3 DNA: TGCAGCGCCGGACAGCTCCAAGAGACCCAGTACTTC; CDR3 protein: CSAGQLQETQYF
V gene: TRBV20-1; J gene: TRBJ2-7; D gene: TRBD1; clone size: NA; CDR3 DNA: TGCATGGGACAGAGCGCCTACGAGCAGTACTTC; CDR3 protein: CMGQSAYEQYF